This T cell receptor (beta chain) was captured in a study of Graves' ophthalmopathy and Graves' hyperthyroidism. With respect to this clonotype: Its antigen is not known.

Amplifying from RNA transcripts, the study obtained TCR beta CDR3 regions. In the first round, RT-PCR was carried out with HTBI primers, and a multiplex PCR formed the second round. In TCRdb, the multiplex PCR reads were re-called with MiXCR into one record per CDR3 protein. The sample shows more than 550,000 distinct CDR3 sequences, roughly 39% of them seen only once. Overall study results and limits: Ophthalmopathy and stable hyperthyroidism were discriminated by a 13-signature model, with approximately 89% sensitivity and 81.08% specificity. Blood also held most thyroid clonotypes expanded above 0.001 frequency.

Sequenced material: peripheral blood. This receptor was obtained from an adult man with Graves' ophthalmopathy.

CDR3 nucleotide sequence: TGCAGCTGGCGACTAGCGGGGCTAGCAGAGACCCAGTACTTC. Translating it yields CSWRLAGLAETQYF. This sequence joins TRBV29-1 and TRBJ2-5; 11 bases fit TRBD2. CDR1 is SQVTM, CDR2 ANQGSEA, per germline. The CDR3 consists of 14 residues. Unmatched junction bases numbered 9, after V lost 8 bases and J lost 4 bases.